This TCR beta chain was captured by sequencing in a study of cytomegalovirus exposure and HLA in healthy donors. J lost 0 bases, V lost 3 bases, and 10 bases had no gene match. The germline V gene has CDR1 SGHVS and CDR2 FNYEAQ. This CDR3 comprises 18 residues. This clone was seen a few times. Antigen: not known. The PCR was carried out with 60 Vbeta primers and 13 Jbeta primers. How the authors handled the data: Later, 65 million to 85 million unique TCR beta chains were counted in an analysis, and about 10 million of them were shared. Sequencing was performed with immunoSEQ multiplex PCR; in TCRdb, only in-frame clones are kept and a portion is missing. The DNA was the basis for D and trimming; V, J and clone size are from that table. The profile shows some 130,000 clones, approximately 10% of them singletons. Points from the study as a whole: The authors judged a highly shared variant cluster likely a sequencing artifact. Productive rates of about 90% or about 30% were seen for most TCR beta V segments in an earlier analysis.

The clonotype originates from a woman in her forties in good health and CMV-seropositive. This chain connects TRBV7-6 to TRBJ2-3, with 9 bases matching TRBD2. The sequencing sample was made of PBMCs. CDR3 region: CASSFRLAGSSSTDTQYF. The CDR3 nucleotides are TGTGCCAGCAGCTTTAGGCTAGCGGGGTCCTCTAGCACAGATACGCAGTATTTT.